The 30 T cell receptor beta chains in this list originate from one sample, sequenced in a study of T cell responses to AZD1222 COVID-19 vaccine. Repertoires were generated with immunoSEQ multiplex PCR, while TCRdb's copy carries only in-frame clones and drops some. Of 75,000 to 95,000 clones in the sample, 88% were seen once. This specimen consisted of peripheral blood, obtained 28 days after the second dose of the MenACWY control vaccine. The receptors here all came from an adult who received the MenACWY meningococcal vaccine as a control.

The chain couples TRBV7-2 to TRBJ2-2; D gene uncertain. This CDR3 spans 15 amino acids. V was trimmed by 3 bases and J by 1 base, leaving 9 bases between them. From germline, CDR1 is SGHTA and CDR2 FQGNSA. CDR3 protein: CASSFPVGNTGELFF. CDR3 coding DNA: TGTGCCAGCAGCTTCCCCGTAGGGAACACCGGGGAGCTGTTTTTT.

This sequence joins TRBV6-5 and TRBJ2-1; TRBD1 matches at 7 bases. CDR1 and CDR2 from the germline V gene are MNHEY and SVGAGI. This CDR3 contains 14 residues. Germline trimming cut 2 bases from V and 10 bases from J; bases unmatched to any gene: 8. CDR3 residues: CASSYADRVGEQFF. CDR3 DNA sequence: TGTGCCAGCAGTTACGCCGACAGGGTCGGGGAGCAGTTCTTC.

This clone was observed once. V usage is TRBV14 and J usage is TRBJ1-2; weak D call: TRBD1 (5 bases). The V gene lost 3 bases and the J gene lost 8 bases, with 13 bases spanning the gap. CDR3 length: 13 amino acids. Germline V gene lookup returns CDR1 SGHDN and CDR2 FVKESK. The CDR3 reads CASSQSRVFGYTF. The CDR3 region has the DNA TGTGCCAGCAGCCAGAGCAGGGTCTTCGGCTACACCTTC.

The V call is TRBV7-2, the J call TRBJ1-1; a possible D gene is TRBD1 (6 bases). This CDR3 contains 14 residues. V lost 4 bases and J 6 bases, leaving 15 bases between the germline ends. In germline, CDR1 is SGHTA, CDR2 FQGNSA. CDR3 sequence: CASSSPSGTPEAFF. In DNA form, the CDR3 reads TGTGCCAGCAGCTCTCCTTCCGGGACACCTGAAGCTTTCTTT. The variable domain in full, with the rest retrieved from reference TRBV7-2 and TRBJ1-1, is GAGVSQSPSNKVTEKGKDVELRCDPISGHTALYWYRQSLGQGLEFLIYFQGNSAPDKSGLPSDRFSAERTGGSVSTLTIQRTQQEDSAVYLCASSSPSGTPEAFFGQGTRLTVV.

The rearrangement uses TRBV19 and TRBJ1-1; TRBD1 matches at 9 bases. The germline CDR1 and CDR2 sequences are LNHDA and SQIVND (reference sequence). J gave up 1 base and V 7 bases, and 4 bases lay outside the gene matches. CDR3 length equals 14 residues. The CDR3 protein is CASMGQGANTEAFF. The CDR3, as DNA: TGTGCCAGTATGGGACAGGGAGCGAACACTGAAGCTTTCTTT.

This rearrangement joins TRBV19 to TRBJ1-5; TRBD1 matches 7 bases. The CDR3 contains 15 residues. V lost 4 bases to trimming and J lost 5 bases; unmatched junction nucleotides: 8. In germline, CDR1 is LNHDA, CDR2 SQIVND (reference sequence). The CDR3: CASSTGQTSHQPQHF. As DNA, the CDR3 is TGTGCCAGTAGTACGGGACAGACGTCTCATCAGCCCCAGCATTTT.

J is TRBJ2-1 and V is TRBV7-7; weak D call: TRBD2 (5 bases). This CDR3 comprises 14 residues. V was trimmed by 1 base and J by 8 bases, leaving 12 bases between them. Germline V CDR1 and CDR2: SSHAT, FNYEAQ (reference sequence). The CDR3 DNA follows: TGTGCCAGCAGCTTAGGAGTCGGAGGAGATGAGCAGTTCTTC. Translating gives CASSLGVGGDEQFF. Using reference TRBV7-7 and TRBJ2-1 for the parts outside the CDR3, the full variable domain is GAGVSQSPRYKVTKRGQDVTLRCDPISSHATLYWYQQALGQGPEFLTYFNYEAQPDKSGLPSDRFSAERPEGSISTLTIQRTEQRDSAMYRCASSLGVGGDEQFFGPGTRLTVL.

The chain uses TRBV6-2 or TRBV6-3 and TRBJ2-5; D perhaps matches TRBD1 (8 bases). This CDR3 has 17 residues. The V gene lost 2 bases and the J gene lost 4 bases, with 20 bases spanning the gap. The germline V gene has CDR1 MNHEY and CDR2 SVGEGT. The CDR3 spells CASSYAHRGGFGETQYF. In nucleotides, the CDR3 is TGTGCCAGCAGTTACGCCCACAGGGGGGGATTCGGAGAGACCCAGTACTTC.

The gene calls are TRBV25-1 and TRBJ1-1, with a tentative D call TRBD1 (5 bases). The CDR3 sequence is 14 residues long. V dropped 1 base and J dropped 5 bases, with 11 bases sitting between them. Germline CDR1 and CDR2: MGHDK and SYGVNS. CDR3 amino acids: CASSESGVRTEAFF. Written as DNA, the CDR3 is TGTGCCAGCAGTGAATCGGGGGTTCGGACTGAAGCTTTCTTT.

This chain uses TRBV28 with TRBJ1-2; a possible D gene is TRBD1 (6 bases). In germline, CDR1 is MDHEN, CDR2 SYDVKM. This CDR3 comprises 14 residues. V shed 2 bases and J shed 6 bases, with 13 bases lying between them. The CDR3 is CASSLGGARDGYTF. The CDR3 DNA is TGTGCCAGCAGTTTAGGGGGGGCGAGGGATGGCTACACCTTC.

The V gene is TRBV18, the J gene TRBJ2-7, with 10 bases matching TRBD1. V lost 6 bases, J lost 1 base, and 6 bases stayed unmatched. There are 15 residues in the CDR3. Germline-derived CDR1 and CDR2 are KGHSH and LQKENI. The CDR3 DNA reads TGTGCCAGCTCTCCAAGGGGACAGGGGTCCTACGAGCAGTACTTC. This codes for CASSPRGQGSYEQYF.

V and J are TRBV28 and TRBJ2-5, with D perhaps TRBD1 or TRBD2 (5 bases each). The CDR3 runs to 14 residues. In germline, CDR1 is MDHEN, CDR2 SYDVKM. Trimming shortened V by 4 bases and J by 4 bases, and 13 bases separated the two germline ends. The CDR3 DNA sequence: TGTGCCAGCAGTTCCCGCGAGGGGCGAGAGACCCAGTACTTC. As protein: CASSSREGRETQYF.

The chain combines TRBV6-5 with TRBJ1-4; D unresolved. Germline V gives CDR1 MNHEY, CDR2 SVGAGI. The CDR3 covers 15 residues. V shed 0 bases and J shed 6 bases, with 11 bases lying between them. CDR3 in DNA: TGTGCCAGCAGTTACTCGAGAGCGAGGCATGAAAAACTGTTTTTT. Translation gives CASSYSRARHEKLFF.

The chain carries TRBV30 and TRBJ1-5, with D possibly TRBD1 on 5 matching bases. Germline lookup yields CDR1 GTSNPN and CDR2 SVGIG (reference sequence). CDR3 size: 13 residues. The V end was cut by 1 base, the J end by 5 bases, with 9 bases between. DNA for the CDR3: TGTGCCTGGAGTGCGAGGGGCGATCAGCCCCAGCATTTT. Translating it yields CAWSARGDQPQHF.

The chain is built from TRBV30 and TRBJ1-5; the D is unclear. The CDR3 sequence is 13 residues long. V lost 0 bases, J lost 4 bases, and 7 bases lay in between. Germline V CDR1 and CDR2: GTSNPN, SVGIG (reference sequence). The CDR3 DNA reads as TGTGCCTGGAGTGTTTGGCTAAATCAGCCCCAGCATTTT. It translates to CAWSVWLNQPQHF.

The chain has TRBV6-5 and TRBJ2-7, with D possibly TRBD2 on 5 matching bases. Germline lookup yields CDR1 MNHEY and CDR2 SVGAGI. Trimming cost V 8 bases and J 5 bases, with 16 bases left between them. This CDR3 spans 13 amino acids. CDR3 DNA: TGTGCCAGCCCCAATAATGGGCGGGACGAGCAGTACTTC. Translation gives CASPNNGRDEQYF.

V and J are TRBV19 and TRBJ1-4, with TRBD1 matching 9 bases. The CDR3 has 15 residues. V shed 4 bases and J 6 bases; nucleotides not matched to a gene: 6. The germline gives CDR1 LNHDA, CDR2 SQIVND (reference sequence). CDR3 in DNA: TGTGCCAGTAGTACCCGGACAGGGGTATATGAAAAACTGTTTTTT. Translation: CASSTRTGVYEKLFF.

The rearrangement links TRBV7-8 to TRBJ1-3; no firm D call. The CDR3 consists of 12 residues. The ends were cut back, 3 bases at V and 6 bases at J, with 6 bases in the middle. CDR1 is SGHVS and CDR2 is FQNEAQ in the germline V gene. DNA for the CDR3: TGTGCCAGCAGCTTTTTGGAAAACACCATATATTTT. Protein: CASSFLENTIYF.

J is TRBJ2-5 and V is TRBV5-1, with 13 nucleotides matching TRBD2. This CDR3 spans 16 amino acids. The J segment lost 7 bases and the V segment lost 4 bases, leaving 10 bases of the junction unmatched. The germline CDR1 and CDR2 sequences are SGHRS and YFSETQ. This CDR3 is CASSQTSGGPSGTQYF. The CDR3, as DNA: TGCGCCAGCAGCCAGACTAGCGGGGGGCCGTCGGGGACCCAGTACTTC. Full variable domain (rest looked up from reference TRBV5-1 and TRBJ2-5): KAGVTQTPRYLIKTRGQQVTLSCSPISGHRSVSWYQQTPGQGLQFLFEYFSETQRNKGNFPGRFSGRQFSNSRSEMNVSTLELGDSALYLCASSQTSGGPSGTQYFGPGTRLLVL.

The chain has TRBV5-4 and TRBJ2-2; possibly TRBD1 for D (6 bases). Germline V CDR1 and CDR2: SGHNT, YYREEE (reference sequence). This CDR3 comprises 14 residues. The V and J ends lost 2 bases and 1 base respectively, with 6 bases between them. The CDR3: CASSLQGNTGELFF. Here the CDR3 DNA reads TGTGCCAGCAGCTTACAGGGGAACACCGGGGAGCTGTTTTTT.

The J gene is TRBJ1-1, the V gene TRBV5-1; D remains ambiguous. The CDR3 is made up of 14 amino acids. V was shortened by 1 base and J by 1 base, with 8 bases between the two germline ends. The germline gives CDR1 SGHRS, CDR2 YFSETQ. In DNA form, the CDR3 reads TGCGCCAGCAGCTTGCAAAGGGAGAACACTGAAGCTTTCTTT. Protein product: CASSLQRENTEAFF.

The rearrangement joins TRBV5-1 to TRBJ1-6; 8 bases fit TRBD1. CDR3 length: 17 residues. Germline CDR1 is SGHRS and CDR2 is YFSETQ. J lost 6 bases, V lost 0 bases, and 8 bases had no gene match. CDR3 coding DNA: TGCGCCAGCAGCTTGGTACTGGGACAGGATCCTAATTCACCCCTCCACTTT. This sequence encodes CASSLVLGQDPNSPLHF.

The rearrangement links TRBV6-2 or TRBV6-3 to TRBJ2-3; 7 nucleotides line up with TRBD2. There are 15 residues in the CDR3. Trimming cost V 5 bases and J 2 bases; bases outside gene matches: 7. Germline V gives CDR1 MNHEY, CDR2 SVGEGT. The CDR3 here is CASSTGLVHTDTQYF. CDR3 sequence (DNA): TGTGCCAGCAGTACCGGACTAGTCCACACAGATACGCAGTATTTT.

J is TRBJ1-2 and V is TRBV19; D call uncertain. Germline V gives CDR1 LNHDA, CDR2 SQIVND (reference sequence). The CDR3 is 14 residues long. Trimming removed 4 bases at V and 0 bases at J, with 9 bases between. For the CDR3, the DNA is TGTGCCAGTAGTAGGAGCATTACTAACTATGGCTACACCTTC. This gives the protein CASSRSITNYGYTF.

V usage is TRBV2 and J usage is TRBJ2-3; no definite D call. The V end was cut by 5 bases, the J end by 0 bases, with 12 bases between. This CDR3 comprises 15 residues. Germline V lookup: CDR1 SNHLY, CDR2 FYNNEI. The CDR3: CASSSRAPSTDTQYF. Here the CDR3 DNA reads TGTGCCAGCAGTTCCCGAGCCCCTAGCACAGATACGCAGTATTTT.

The chain's CDR3 is CASSSSDRGGNTIYF. CDR3 coding DNA: TGTGCCAGCAGCTCCTCGGACAGGGGTGGAAACACCATATATTTT. The J gene is TRBJ1-3, the V gene TRBV7-9; 9 positions agree with TRBD1. CDR1 is SEHNR, CDR2 FQNEAQ, per germline (reference sequence). The CDR3 spans 15 residues. Trimming took 4 bases from V and 3 from J; bases not matched to a gene: 4. Together with reference TRBV7-9 and TRBJ1-3, the CDR3 gives the full variable domain: DTGVSQNPRHKITKRGQNVTFRCDPISEHNRLYWYRQTLGQGPEFLTYFQNEAQLEKSRLLSDRFSAERPKGSFSTLEIQRTEQGDSAMYLCASSSSDRGGNTIYFGEGSWLTVV.

In DNA form, the CDR3 reads TGTGCCAGCAGTGCCGGGACACATCTTAGGGACACCTTC. It yields the protein CASSAGTHLRDTF. This chain uses TRBV6-2 or TRBV6-3 with TRBJ1-2, with a weak D call TRBD1 (6 bases). The germline V gene encodes CDR1 MNHEY and CDR2 SVGEGT. This CDR3 is built from 13 residues. Trimming pared 5 bases from V and 12 bases from J, leaving 19 bases between.

The rearrangement joins TRBV6-1 to TRBJ1-4, with unresolved D. Germline lookup yields CDR1 MNHNS and CDR2 SASEGT. Between the trimmed V and J ends, which lost 3 bases and 0 bases, there was a span of 11 bases. CDR3 length: 16 residues. CDR3 nucleotide sequence: TGTGCCAGCAGTGAGTTTTCAGGAGCAACTAATGAAAAACTGTTTTTT. It translates to CASSEFSGATNEKLFF.

V is TRBV2 and J is TRBJ1-5; possible D gene TRBD1, 5 bases. The germline gives CDR1 SNHLY, CDR2 FYNNEI. The V end was cut by 6 bases, the J end by 5 bases, with 14 bases between. The CDR3 consists of 14 residues. The CDR3 spells CASSGRDPHQPQHF. As DNA, the CDR3 is TGTGCCAGCAGCGGCAGGGATCCTCATCAGCCCCAGCATTTT.

The chain uses TRBV4-3 and TRBJ2-7; no clear D gene. CDR1 is LGHNA and CDR2 is YSLEER in the germline V gene. The CDR3 is made up of 15 amino acids. Trimming removed 1 base from V and 0 bases from J, with 10 bases in between. CDR3 in DNA: TGCGCCAGCAGCCAAGTCCAGAGTAGCTCCTACGAGCAGTACTTC. As protein: CASSQVQSSSYEQYF.